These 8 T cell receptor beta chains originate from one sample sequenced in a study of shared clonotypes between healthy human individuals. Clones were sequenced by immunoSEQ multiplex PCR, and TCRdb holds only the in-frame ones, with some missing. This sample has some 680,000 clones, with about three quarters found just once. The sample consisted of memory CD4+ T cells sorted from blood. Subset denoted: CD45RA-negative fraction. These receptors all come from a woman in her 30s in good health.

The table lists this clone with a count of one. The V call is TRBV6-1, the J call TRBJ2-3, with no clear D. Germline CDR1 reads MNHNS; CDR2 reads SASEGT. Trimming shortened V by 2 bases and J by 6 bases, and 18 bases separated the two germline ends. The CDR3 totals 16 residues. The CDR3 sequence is CASSERPLGPQDTQYF. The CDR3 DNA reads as TGTGCCAGCAGTGAACGTCCTCTCGGGCCACAGGATACGCAGTATTTT.

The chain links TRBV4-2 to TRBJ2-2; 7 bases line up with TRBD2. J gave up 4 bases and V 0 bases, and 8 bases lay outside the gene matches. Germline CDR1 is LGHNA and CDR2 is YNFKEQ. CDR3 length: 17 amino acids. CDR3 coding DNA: TGTGCCAGCAGCCAAGAGCTGGGACGACTAGCCACCGGGGAGCTGTTTTTT. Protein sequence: CASSQELGRLATGELFF.

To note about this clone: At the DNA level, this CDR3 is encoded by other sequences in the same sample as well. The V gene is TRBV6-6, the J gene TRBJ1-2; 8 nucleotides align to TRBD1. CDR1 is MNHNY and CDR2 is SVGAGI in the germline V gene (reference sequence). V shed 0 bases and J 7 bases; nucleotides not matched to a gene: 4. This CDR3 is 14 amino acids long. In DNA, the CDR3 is TGTGCCAGCAGTTACTCGGACAGGGCGGGTGGCTACACCTTC. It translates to CASSYSDRAGGYTF.

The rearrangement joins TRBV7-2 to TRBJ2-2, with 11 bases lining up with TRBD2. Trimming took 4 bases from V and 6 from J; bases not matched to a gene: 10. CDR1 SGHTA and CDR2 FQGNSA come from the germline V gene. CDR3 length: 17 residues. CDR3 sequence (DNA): TGTGCCAGCAGCTCCCCCCCACTAGCGGGAGTGGCCGGGGAGCTGTTTTTT. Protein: CASSSPPLAGVAGELFF. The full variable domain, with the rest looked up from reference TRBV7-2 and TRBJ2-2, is GAGVSQSPSNKVTEKGKDVELRCDPISGHTALYWYRQSLGQGLEFLIYFQGNSAPDKSGLPSDRFSAERTGGSVSTLTIQRTQQEDSAVYLCASSSPPLAGVAGELFFGEGSRLTVL.

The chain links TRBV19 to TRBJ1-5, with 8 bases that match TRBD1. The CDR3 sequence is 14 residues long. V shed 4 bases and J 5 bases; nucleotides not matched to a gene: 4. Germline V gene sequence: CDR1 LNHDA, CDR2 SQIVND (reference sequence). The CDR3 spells CASSTTGGYQPQHF. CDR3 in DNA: TGTGCCAGTAGTACAACAGGGGGGTATCAGCCCCAGCATTTT.

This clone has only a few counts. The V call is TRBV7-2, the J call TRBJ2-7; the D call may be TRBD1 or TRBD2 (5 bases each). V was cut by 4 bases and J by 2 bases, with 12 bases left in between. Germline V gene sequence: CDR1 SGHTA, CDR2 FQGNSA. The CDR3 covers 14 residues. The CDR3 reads CASSSGTVAYEQYF. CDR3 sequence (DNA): TGTGCCAGCAGCTCGGGGACGGTGGCCTACGAGCAGTACTTC. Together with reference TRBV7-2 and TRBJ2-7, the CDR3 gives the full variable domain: GAGVSQSPSNKVTEKGKDVELRCDPISGHTALYWYRQSLGQGLEFLIYFQGNSAPDKSGLPSDRFSAERTGGSVSTLTIQRTQQEDSAVYLCASSSGTVAYEQYFGPGTRLTVT.

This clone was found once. The CDR3 coding sequence is TGTGCCAGCAGCTACGGACTAGCGGGAGGCTACGAGCAGTACTTC. Its protein is CASSYGLAGGYEQYF. The chain recombines TRBV7-2 with TRBJ2-7, with 14 bases matching TRBD2. After removal of 4 bases from V and 3 bases from J, the junction contained 2 bases not matched to a gene. In germline, CDR1 is SGHTA, CDR2 FQGNSA. The CDR3 is 15 residues long.

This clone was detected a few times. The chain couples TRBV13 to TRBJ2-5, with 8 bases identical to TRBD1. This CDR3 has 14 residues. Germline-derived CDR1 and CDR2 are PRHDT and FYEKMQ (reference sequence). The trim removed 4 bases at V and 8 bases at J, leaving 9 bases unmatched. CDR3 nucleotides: TGTGCCAGCAGCTGGAGGGGACAGGAGGTCACCCAGTACTTC. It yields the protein CASSWRGQEVTQYF.